The next 14 T cell receptor beta chains were all read from a single sample in a study of blood T cell repertoires in COVID-19. Measured with immunoSEQ multiplex PCR; TCRdb has only the in-frame clones, and not every one. The sample has 90,000 to 120,000 clones; approximately 88% are singletons. The sequenced material came from peripheral blood. All receptors come from a man in his forties with active or convalescent COVID-19.

The count of this clone is one. The rearrangement uses TRBV5-1 and TRBJ1-1, with D possibly being TRBD1 (5 bases). The CDR3 is 13 amino acids. The germline CDR1 and CDR2 sequences are SGHRS and YFSETQ. Trimming shortened V by 4 bases and J by 1 base, and 8 bases separated the two germline ends. The CDR3 protein is CASSPGQNTEAFF. Here the CDR3 DNA reads TGCGCCAGCAGCCCCGGACAGAACACTGAAGCTTTCTTT.

The rearrangement links TRBV5-1 to TRBJ2-1, with 10 positions matching TRBD2. The CDR3 consists of 16 residues. The V segment lost 0 bases and the J segment 8 bases; nucleotides outside the gene matches: 8. The germline CDR1 and CDR2 sequences are SGHRS and YFSETQ. The CDR3 DNA sequence: TGCGCCAGCAGCTTGGCAGGTCTAGCGGGAGTTGATGAGCAGTTCTTC. It is translated as CASSLAGLAGVDEQFF. Using reference TRBV5-1 and TRBJ2-1 for the parts outside the CDR3, the full variable domain is KAGVTQTPRYLIKTRGQQVTLSCSPISGHRSVSWYQQTPGQGLQFLFEYFSETQRNKGNFPGRFSGRQFSNSRSEMNVSTLELGDSALYLCASSLAGLAGVDEQFFGPGTRLTVL.

V usage is TRBV6-2 or TRBV6-3 and J usage is TRBJ1-5; 8 bases are shared with TRBD1. J was trimmed by 7 bases and V by 6 bases; bases with no gene match: 14. The CDR3 covers 16 residues. Germline CDR1 MNHEY, CDR2 SVGEGT. CDR3 sequence (DNA): TGTGCCAGCAGCCGGAATTACCAGGGGGCGCAACAGCCCCAGCATTTT. Translating gives CASSRNYQGAQQPQHF.

The gene calls are TRBV20-1 and TRBJ2-7; possible D gene TRBD1, 5 bases. The CDR3 runs to 11 residues. Looked up from germline, CDR1 is DFQATT and CDR2 is SNEGSKA (reference sequence). CDR3 amino acids: CSLKRGDEQYF. CDR3 coding DNA: TGCAGCTTGAAAAGGGGTGACGAGCAGTACTTC.

The chain recombines TRBV7-2 with TRBJ2-1, with 7 positions matching TRBD1. The CDR3 has 13 amino acids. V shed 5 bases, J shed 6 bases, and the junction held 4 bases outside the gene matches. Germline CDR1 SGHTA, CDR2 FQGNSA. The CDR3 region has the DNA TGTGCCAGCAGCCGACAGGGTAGCAATGAGCAGTTCTTC. As protein: CASSRQGSNEQFF.

The chain uses TRBV5-6 and TRBJ2-6, with D possibly TRBD1 on 6 matching bases. In germline, CDR1 is SGHDT, CDR2 YYEEEE. Trimming pared 1 base from V and 8 bases from J, leaving 16 bases between. The CDR3 covers 16 residues. CDR3 in amino acids: CASSLTWTARTNVLTF. The DNA for the CDR3 is TGTGCCAGCAGCTTGACTTGGACAGCCAGGACCAACGTCCTGACTTTC.

The rearrangement joins TRBV5-1 to TRBJ2-1; 7 nucleotides align to TRBD2. CDR3 length equals 16 residues. The V segment lost 4 bases and the J segment 0 bases; nucleotides outside the gene matches: 7. Germline V gene data show CDR1 as SGHRS and CDR2 as YFSETQ. The CDR3 nucleotides are TGCGCCAGCAGCCGGTTGGGGGGGAGCTCCTACAATGAGCAGTTCTTC. The encoded protein is CASSRLGGSSYNEQFF.

The CDR3 is CASSTDTSSYNEQFF. DNA for the CDR3: TGTGCCAGCAGCACCGACACTAGCTCCTACAATGAGCAGTTCTTC. This sequence joins TRBV7-6 and TRBJ2-1; possibly TRBD2 for D (5 bases). V lost 5 bases and J 0 bases, leaving 11 bases between the germline ends. From germline, CDR1 is SGHVS and CDR2 FNYEAQ. The CDR3 runs to 15 residues.

The rearrangement uses TRBV11-2 and TRBJ1-2; TRBD1 agrees at 12 bases. Per germline, CDR1 SGHAT and CDR2 FQNNGV. Losses at the gene ends were 2 bases for V and 3 bases for J; bases not matched to a gene: 10. The CDR3 consists of 18 residues. DNA for the CDR3: TGTGCCAGCAGCTTACTCCGGGACAGGGGGCGCCGGGACTATGGCTACACCTTC. It codes for CASSLLRDRGRRDYGYTF.

V and J are TRBV11-2 and TRBJ2-3; TRBD2 matches 10 bases. After removal of 1 base from V and 2 bases from J, the junction contained 6 bases not matched to a gene. CDR3 size: 17 residues. The germline V gene has CDR1 SGHAT and CDR2 FQNNGV. The CDR3 bases are TGTGCCAGCAGCTTAGCCGGACTAGCGGACCACACAGATACGCAGTATTTT. Amino acid sequence: CASSLAGLADHTDTQYF.

A remark on this clone: Within the sample, other DNA sequences also encode this same CDR3. The chain uses TRBV28 and TRBJ2-7, with 9 positions matching TRBD2. The CDR3 has 15 residues. The germline gives CDR1 MDHEN, CDR2 SYDVKM. Losses at the gene ends were 2 bases for V and 0 bases for J; bases not matched to a gene: 2. The CDR3 is CASSLAGGSSYEQYF. The CDR3 coding sequence is TGTGCCAGCAGTTTAGCGGGGGGGAGCTCCTACGAGCAGTACTTC.

The genes are TRBV5-4 and TRBJ1-3; D gene uncertain. The CDR3 is 16 amino acids. Trimming left V 4 bases short and J 2 bases short, with 16 bases between. The germline V gene has CDR1 SGHNT and CDR2 YYREEE (reference sequence). The chain's CDR3 is CASSPRAGSAGNTIYF. For the CDR3, the DNA is TGTGCCAGCAGCCCCCGGGCGGGCTCGGCTGGAAACACCATATATTTT.

This chain connects TRBV7-9 to TRBJ2-1, with 7 bases aligning to TRBD2. This CDR3 is 14 amino acids long. CDR1 and CDR2 (germline): SEHNR, FQNEAQ (reference sequence). Unmatched junction bases numbered 8, after V lost 5 bases and J lost 7 bases. CDR3 loop: CASSPRTRLNEQFF. In DNA form, the CDR3 reads TGTGCCAGCAGCCCCCGGACTAGACTAAATGAGCAGTTCTTC. Using reference TRBV7-9 and TRBJ2-1 for the parts outside the CDR3, the full variable domain is DTGVSQNPRHKITKRGQNVTFRCDPISEHNRLYWYRQTLGQGPEFLTYFQNEAQLEKSRLLSDRFSAERPKGSFSTLEIQRTEQGDSAMYLCASSPRTRLNEQFFGPGTRLTVL.

The V gene is TRBV30, the J gene TRBJ1-3; no clear D gene. V lost 3 bases and J 9 bases, leaving 15 bases between the germline ends. This CDR3 contains 13 residues. The germline gives CDR1 GTSNPN, CDR2 SVGIG (reference sequence). The CDR3 protein is CAWSATTSGTIYF. The CDR3 DNA sequence: TGTGCCTGGAGCGCGACTACCTCTGGCACCATATATTTT. The full variable domain, with the rest looked up from reference TRBV30 and TRBJ1-3, is SQTIHQWPATLVQPVGSPLSLECTVEGTSNPNLYWYRQAAGRGLQLLFYSVGIGQISSEVPQNLSASRPQDRQFILSSKKLLLSDSGFYLCAWSATTSGTIYFGEGSWLTVV.